The present T cell receptor beta chain was sequenced within a study of T cell responses to AZD1222 COVID-19 vaccine. The ends were cut back, 0 bases at V and 9 bases at J, with 9 bases in the middle. Germline V gene sequence: CDR1 SEHNR, CDR2 FQNEAQ (reference sequence). The CDR3 has 13 amino acids. Profiling relied on immunoSEQ multiplex PCR, and the TCRdb table lists in-frame clones only, not all of them. Among about 140,000 clones listed, around nine tenths were seen once. Sequencing used peripheral blood, obtained on day 0 of AZD1222 vaccination. The sequence derives from an adult in good health. The chain recombines TRBV7-9 with TRBJ2-1; D remains unclear. CDR3 loop: CASSLAGSGEQFF. The CDR3 DNA follows: TGTGCCAGCAGCTTAGCAGGGTCTGGTGAGCAGTTCTTC. The variable domain in full, with the rest retrieved from reference TRBV7-9 and TRBJ2-1, is DTGVSQNPRHKITKRGQNVTFRCDPISEHNRLYWYRQTLGQGPEFLTYFQNEAQLEKSRLLSDRFSAERPKGSFSTLEIQRTEQGDSAMYLCASSLAGSGEQFFGPGTRLTVL.